A selection of T cell receptor beta chains follows, all from one sample in a study of OX40 agonist ivuxolimab in advanced cancers. Produced via immunoSEQ multiplex PCR; TCRdb's table is partial and in-frame only. Altogether tens of thousands of clones are present, approximately 84% being singletons, with the ten largest covering about 55%. This specimen consisted of CD4+ or CD8+ T cells sorted from blood, obtained in a trial of the OX40 agonist ivuxolimab. The receptor source for this set is an adult with an advanced solid tumor such as melanoma, head and neck, liver or kidney cancer. The CDR3 runs from the conserved cysteine through the conserved F or W. D genes are given only for firm matches. Clone size is given for some rows only: seen once, a few or many times, or a class if the clone is expanded.

.	.	TRBV6-1	TRBJ2-1	TGTGCCAGCATCTACGGGTACAATGAGCAGTTCTTC	CASIYGYNEQFF
TRBD1	.	TRBV19	TRBJ1-5	TGTGCCAGTAGTGGTTACCGGGACAGGGGGTTTGGCCAGCCCCAGCATTTT	CASSGYRDRGFGQPQHF
.	once	TRBV12-5	TRBJ2-1	TGTGCTAGTGGCTTCAGGGGCCCCCACGATGAGCAGTTCTTC	CASGFRGPHDEQFF
.	.	TRBV28	TRBJ2-7	TGTGCCAGCAGTTTTTCTGGAGGGGCTCGGAGCTCCTACGAGCAGTACTTC	CASSFSGGARSSYEQYF
.	once	TRBV4-1	TRBJ2-7	TGCGCCAGCACCGGGGGCGAGGTCCCCGAGCAGTACTTC	CASTGGEVPEQYF
.	.	TRBV4-1	TRBJ1-5	TGCGCCAGCAGCCAACAAGCAGGGCTAAATCAGCCCCAGCATTTT	CASSQQAGLNQPQHF
TRBD1	.	TRBV19	TRBJ1-5	TGTGCCAGTAGTATCGGACAGGGACTGAATCAGCCCCAGCATTTT	CASSIGQGLNQPQHF
.	.	TRBV28	TRBJ2-7	TGTGCCAGCAGTTTAGGGCTTTCAGGGTTCGAGCAGTACTTC	CASSLGLSGFEQYF
.	few	TRBV7-9	TRBJ1-2	TGTGCCAGCAGCTTAGTCCGGGGGACCGTTGGCTACACCTTC	CASSLVRGTVGYTF
TRBD2	.	TRBV5-1	TRBJ2-7	TGCGCCAGCGGGGGGGATAACTCCTACGAGCAGTACTTC	CASGGDNSYEQYF
.	.	TRBV4-2	TRBJ1-2	TGTGCCAGCAGCCAAGATAGTATGAGCCGCTTCCGACTCTATGGCTACACCTTC	CASSQDSMSRFRLYGYTF
.	.	TRBV5-5	TRBJ2-5	TGTGCCAGCAGCCTCCGGATGGGGGGGCAGACCCAGTACTTC	CASSLRMGGQTQYF
.	few	TRBV6-6	TRBJ2-3	TGTGCCAGCAGTTCATACACAGATACGCAGTATTTT	CASSSYTDTQYF
.	few	TRBV2	TRBJ2-7	TGTGCCAGCAGTGAGGGGCGTCCGGGAGCCAACTACGAGCAGTACTTC	CASSEGRPGANYEQYF
.	.	TRBV19	TRBJ1-5	TGTGCCAGTAGTATAGATCTTTGGAGCAATCAGCCCCAGCATTTT	CASSIDLWSNQPQHF
.	.	TRBV7-9	TRBJ2-1	TGTGCCAGCACCTATGGGGGAAGGGGGTTGAGCTCCTACAATGAGCAGTTCTTC	CASTYGGRGLSSYNEQFF
.	.	TRBV7-9	TRBJ1-1	TGTGCCAGCAGCTTAGGATTGGGGCTCACTGAAGCTTTCTTT	CASSLGLGLTEAFF
.	few	TRBV2	TRBJ1-5	TGTGCCAGCAGTGAAGTTAGGGTCCCTAGCAATCAGCCCCAGCATTTT	CASSEVRVPSNQPQHF
.	.	TRBV2	TRBJ2-4	TGTGCCAGCAGCCCCTTTGTGGGAAACATTCAGTACTTC	CASSPFVGNIQYF
.	.	TRBV27	TRBJ1-1	TGTGCCAGCAGTCCCGATTGGTTCCGGACTGAAGCTTTCTTT	CASSPDWFRTEAFF
.	.	TRBV9	TRBJ1-1	TGTGCCAGCAGCGTAGTGCCTCTAGGGTCCTTGTTATTAGAAGCTTTCTTT	CASSVVPLGSLLLEAFF
.	.	TRBV10-1	TRBJ1-6	TGCGCCAGCAGTGCGGCAGGGTGGATTTCACCCCTCCACTTT	CASSAAGWISPLHF
.	.	TRBV30	TRBJ2-1	TGTGCCTGGAGTGACGGACTTTACAATGAGCAGTTCTTC	CAWSDGLYNEQFF
TRBD1	.	TRBV12-5	TRBJ2-1	TGTGCTAGTGCCTCAGTCGGACAGGTCTCCTCCTACAATGAGCAGTTCTTC	CASASVGQVSSYNEQFF
.	.	TRBV9	TRBJ1-2	TGTGCCAGCAGCGCTCGACAGGACAACTATGGCTACACCTTC	CASSARQDNYGYTF
TRBD2	.	TRBV4-2	TRBJ2-1	TGTGCCAGCAGCCAAGATAGGTTGCTAGCGGGGGAAGTGTTCTTC	CASSQDRLLAGEVFF
TRBD2	.	TRBV4-1	TRBJ2-2	TGCGCCAGCAGCCAAATAGCGGGGGGAGACGGGGAGCTGTTTTTT	CASSQIAGGDGELFF
.	.	TRBV19	TRBJ1-1	TGTGCCAGTATGAGGGAAGGGAGGGTTGAAGCTTTCTTT	CASMREGRVEAFF
.	once	TRBV11-2	TRBJ2-1	TGTGCCAGCAGCATTGTCCGGGTCGATGAGCAGTTCTTC	CASSIVRVDEQFF
.	.	TRBV29-1	TRBJ1-2	TGCAGCGGGCCGGCGGAACACTATGGCTACACCTTC	CSGPAEHYGYTF
TRBD1	.	TRBV7-3	TRBJ2-1	TGTGCCAGCAGCTTATTTTCCCTCGGGACAGGGGCTGGGTATGAGCAGTTCTTC	CASSLFSLGTGAGYEQFF
.	.	TRBV10-1	TRBJ1-1	TGCGCCAGCAGTGAGTCGCTTTCTCTGCGGGGGAACACTGAAGCTTTCTTT	CASSESLSLRGNTEAFF
.	.	TRBV7-6	TRBJ1-4	TGTGCCAGCAGCTTGGGGACGGGGGGTACGGGGAAACTGTTTTTT	CASSLGTGGTGKLFF
.	.	TRBV7-2	TRBJ1-3	TGTGCCAGCAGCAATGACGGAAACACCATATATTTT	CASSNDGNTIYF
.	few	TRBV29-1	TRBJ2-7	TGCAGCGCCCGGACCTCAACCTCCTACGAGCAGTACTTC	CSARTSTSYEQYF
.	.	TRBV10-3	TRBJ1-4	TGTGCCATCAGTGAACAGGGATCGGAAAAACTGTTTTTT	CAISEQGSEKLFF
.	.	TRBV6-5	TRBJ2-7	TGTGCCAGCACCCCTTCGGGGATGACTACGGGGCAGTACTTC	CASTPSGMTTGQYF